One TCR beta chain is described in this entry. Its antigen is unidentified. Germline-derived CDR1 and CDR2 are GTSNPN and SVGIG (reference sequence). There are 13 residues in the CDR3. Trimming took 5 bases from V and 1 from J, leaving 9 bases between them. This sample is part of a study of glioma-infiltrating T cells after dendritic cell vaccination. Input was about 2 ug genomic DNA, or all available if less. Data came from immunoSEQ multiplex PCR; TCRdb stores just in-frame clones and leaves some out. The sample yields about 82,000 clones, around 86% seen once. Time point given: after dendritic cell vaccination, including at tumor progression/relapse. Only patients with spare fresh-frozen tumor and over two years of follow-up were included. Notes on the study in general: Patients with more pretreatment TILs had longer time to progression and survival.

The sample here was blood, taken after dendritic cell vaccination. The sequence was obtained from a human donor with glioblastoma. The J gene is TRBJ1-3, the V gene TRBV30; D unresolved. This CDR3 is CAWGSDSGNTIYF. For the CDR3, the DNA is TGTGCCTGGGGCTCCGATTCTGGAAACACCATATATTTT.